A single sample is the source of the 28 T cell receptor beta chains below, sequenced in a study of T cells after yellow fever vaccination. TCRdb reprocessed the 5' RACE reads with MiXCR, giving one entry per CDR3 protein. The repertoire holds approximately 510,000 distinct CDR3 sequences, with 21% as singletons. The sample consisted of PBMCs, taken 21 days after the first yellow fever vaccination. The receptors come from a man aged 18 to 29 who received the YFV17D yellow fever vaccine.

A few counts support this clonotype. V and J are TRBV11-2 and TRBJ2-3; no clear D. CDR1 is SGHAT and CDR2 is FQNNGV in the germline V gene. The CDR3 has 12 amino acids. V was cut by 7 bases and J by 2 bases, with 7 bases left in between. The CDR3 region has the DNA TGTGCCAGCACCCTTTACACAGATACGCAGTATTTT. It specifies CASTLYTDTQYF.

This clonotype came up a few times. The rearrangement joins TRBV3-1 to TRBJ2-3, with 8 bases identical to TRBD2. Per the germline V gene, CDR1 is LGHDT and CDR2 is YNNKEL (reference sequence). The V segment lost 4 bases and the J segment 2 bases; nucleotides outside the gene matches: 5. The CDR3 is 15 residues long. CDR3 loop: CASSRGGGITDTQYF. The DNA for the CDR3 is TGTGCCAGCAGCCGGGGCGGGGGGATCACAGATACGCAGTATTTT.

The chain carries TRBV7-2 and TRBJ2-7; 9 nucleotides match TRBD1. The CDR3 spans 14 residues. The ends lost 5 bases at V and 3 bases at J; junction bases unmatched: 5. Germline CDR1 SGHTA, CDR2 FQGNSA. This chain's CDR3 is CASSIGTGNYEQYV. DNA for the CDR3: TGTGCCAGCAGCATCGGGACAGGGAACTACGAGCAGTACGTC.

This clonotype turned up a few times. The chain is built from TRBV19 and TRBJ2-1, with TRBD2 matching 8 bases. The CDR3 extends over 16 amino acids. Germline values: CDR1 LNHDA, CDR2 SQIVND (reference sequence). J lost 7 bases, V lost 5 bases, and 13 bases had no gene match. In DNA form, the CDR3 reads TGTGCCAGTAGTGAGACCCCGGGGCTAGCGGGTAATGAGCAGTTCTTC. This encodes CASSETPGLAGNEQFF.

This clonotype has more than one count but fewer than ten. The CDR3 region has the DNA TGCGCCAGCAGCTTGGTTACAGATAGGGACGAGCAGTACTTC. Its translation: CASSLVTDRDEQYF. The rearrangement uses TRBV5-1 and TRBJ2-7; D uncertain. This CDR3 contains 14 residues. The germline CDR1 and CDR2 sequences are SGHRS and YFSETQ. The V end was cut by 0 bases, the J end by 5 bases, with 12 bases between.

This clonotype was found a few times. The gene calls are TRBV5-4 and TRBJ2-3; weak D call: TRBD2 (6 bases). The CDR3 contains 12 residues. Trimming left V 6 bases short and J 6 bases short, with 11 bases between. Germline-derived CDR1 and CDR2 are SGHNT and YYREEE (reference sequence). CDR3 DNA sequence: TGTGCCAGCACCGGGGGAGAGGATACGCAGTATTTT. It yields the protein CASTGGEDTQYF.

About this clonotype: The junction differs from germline at one of its ends, possibly a read error. This chain connects TRBV7-9 to TRBJ1-1; D is unresolved. There are 12 residues in the CDR3. Germline CDR1 SEHNR, CDR2 FQNEAQ (reference sequence). CDR3 DNA: TGTACCAGCACCCCCGGAAACACTGAAGCTTTCTTT. Encoded protein: CTSTPGNTEAFF.

V and J are TRBV27 and TRBJ2-2, with TRBD2 as a possible D gene (7 bases). The V gene lost 3 bases and the J gene lost 7 bases, with 18 bases spanning the gap. Germline V gene sequence: CDR1 MNHEY, CDR2 SMNVEV (reference sequence). The CDR3 loop spans 16 amino acids. In DNA, the CDR3 is TGTGCCAGCAGTTTGAACTTTGGGGGGGCCAGCGGGGAGCTGTTTTTT. It translates to CASSLNFGGASGELFF.

This clonotype was counted only a few times. CDR3 nucleotides: TGTGCCAGCAGCTCCGTTCGGGCAGTTAGCAATCAGCCCCAGCATTTT. It encodes CASSSVRAVSNQPQHF. The gene calls are TRBV7-9 and TRBJ1-5; D remains ambiguous. CDR3 length: 16 residues. Trimming stripped 4 bases from V and 0 bases from J, with 13 bases between. CDR1 SEHNR and CDR2 FQNEAQ come from the germline V gene (reference sequence).

The V call is TRBV3-1, the J call TRBJ2-3; 8 bases are shared with TRBD1. The CDR3 contains 16 residues. Per germline, CDR1 LGHDT and CDR2 YNNKEL (reference sequence). After removal of 2 bases from V and 6 bases from J, the junction contained 10 bases not matched to a gene. CDR3 sequence reads: CASSQRQGTPRDTQYF. CDR3 coding DNA: TGTGCCAGCAGCCAACGACAGGGGACCCCCCGGGATACGCAGTATTTT.

The chain joins TRBV6-6 to TRBJ2-7; TRBD1 might be the D (6 bases). This CDR3 region has 13 residues. V was trimmed by 2 bases and J by 3 bases, leaving 8 bases between them. Germline CDR1 reads MNHNY; CDR2 reads SVGAGI (reference sequence). This CDR3 reads CASSYAGDYEQYF. The CDR3 DNA is TGTGCCAGCAGTTACGCAGGGGACTACGAGCAGTACTTC.

V gene TRBV5-1 combines with J gene TRBJ2-3; D tentatively reads TRBD1 or TRBD2 (6 bases each). CDR3 length: 16 amino acids. Germline CDR1 reads SGHRS; CDR2 reads YFSETQ. V gave up 7 bases and J gave up 0 bases, with 18 bases separating them. As DNA, the CDR3 is TGCGCCAGCGGAGGGGGGAAGGGCCGAAGCACAGATACGCAGTATTTT. Amino acid sequence: CASGGGKGRSTDTQYF.

The chain has TRBV7-9 and TRBJ2-7; 7 bases match TRBD1. This CDR3 has 13 amino acids. Germline CDR1 reads SEHNR; CDR2 reads FQNEAQ (reference sequence). The V and J ends lost 7 bases and 2 bases, in that order; junction bases with no gene match: 5. CDR3 DNA: TGTGCCAGCAAACCAGGGGGAACCTACGAGCAGTACTTC. Its translation is CASKPGGTYEQYF.

This clonotype has a handful of counts. This chain connects TRBV7-2 to TRBJ2-5; D not resolved. Trimming cost V 5 bases and J 0 bases, with 10 bases left between them. The CDR3 extends over 14 amino acids. Germline V gene lookup returns CDR1 SGHTA and CDR2 FQGNSA. This chain's CDR3 is CASSLNPYQETQYF. CDR3 nucleotides: TGTGCCAGCAGCCTCAACCCGTACCAAGAGACCCAGTACTTC.

Turning to this clonotype: With a much larger clone just one base away, this may be a read error. The rearrangement links TRBV5-5 to TRBJ1-4; maybe TRBD1 (5 bases). The length of the CDR3 is 13 residues. Germline assignment: CDR1 SGHKS and CDR2 YYEKEE (reference sequence). In nucleotides, the CDR3 is TGTGCCAGCAACATCATCCAGGGTGAAAAACTGTCTTTT. Its translation: CASNIIQGEKLSF.

This clonotype came up a few times. J is TRBJ1-5 and V is TRBV27; 7 bases are shared with TRBD1. Germline V gives CDR1 MNHEY, CDR2 SMNVEV (reference sequence). The V gene end was trimmed by 5 bases and the J gene end by 2 bases; junction bases not matched to a gene: 6. This CDR3 region has 15 residues. This CDR3 reads CASSLRQGGNQPQHF. CDR3 DNA: TGTGCCAGCAGTCTTCGGCAGGGGGGCAATCAGCCCCAGCATTTT.

This clonotype was counted at least ten times. This sequence joins TRBV6-5 and TRBJ2-5; no reliable D call. Deletions cut 6 bases from V and 2 bases from J, with 7 bases between. The CDR3 has 12 amino acids. The V gene's germline CDR1 is MNHEY and CDR2 SVGAGI. The CDR3 coding sequence is TGTGCCAGCAGAGCTCCGCAAGAGACCCAGTACTTC. Its protein is CASRAPQETQYF.

This clonotype was counted a few times. The rearrangement links TRBV6-5 to TRBJ1-3; no definite D call. V lost 0 bases, J lost 4 bases, and 7 bases lay in between. Germline-derived CDR1 and CDR2 are MNHEY and SVGAGI. This CDR3 region has 14 residues. The CDR3 DNA sequence: TGTGCCAGCAGTTACTCTGGGCCCGGAAACACCATATATTTT. Its protein is CASSYSGPGNTIYF.

Worth noting for this clonotype: With a much larger clone just one base away, this may be a read error. Without the conserved terminal phenylalanine or tryptophan, this CDR3 likely stems from a read error. This sequence joins TRBV12-3 or TRBV12-4 and TRBJ2-3; D perhaps matches TRBD2 (5 bases). The CDR3 spans 14 residues. Trimming removed 5 bases at V and 2 bases at J, with 11 bases between. The CDR3 region has the DNA TGTGCCAGCAGTCAAGACTATAACACAGATACGCAGTATTCT. Translation gives CASSQDYNTDTQYS.

In this sample, this clonotype turned up a few times. This rearrangement joins TRBV20-1 to TRBJ1-4, with D perhaps matching TRBD1 (5 bases). Germline V CDR1 and CDR2: DFQATT, SNEGSKA (reference sequence). Trimming removed 6 bases at V and 8 bases at J, with 22 bases between. The CDR3 has 15 amino acids. This CDR3 is CSAYTHRGSREKLFF. The CDR3 DNA reads TGCAGTGCGTATACCCACCGGGGGAGTCGGGAAAAACTGTTTTTT.

The gene calls are TRBV7-2 and TRBJ2-2; 7 bases map to TRBD1. Trimming at V came to 6 bases and at J to 7 bases, leaving 5 bases not matched to a gene. The CDR3 consists of 13 residues. Germline V gives CDR1 SGHTA, CDR2 FQGNSA. The CDR3 loop is CASSSNRGGELFF. The CDR3 DNA reads as TGTGCCAGCAGTTCAAACAGGGGCGGGGAGCTGTTTTTT. The full variable domain, completed using reference TRBV7-2 and TRBJ2-2, is GAGVSQSPSNKVTEKGKDVELRCDPISGHTALYWYRQSLGQGLEFLIYFQGNSAPDKSGLPSDRFSAERTGGSVSTLTIQRTQQEDSAVYLCASSSNRGGELFFGEGSRLTVL.

In its sample, this clonotype was seen a few times. The gene calls are TRBV20-1 and TRBJ2-1; 9 nucleotides agree with TRBD2. Germline CDR1 and CDR2: DFQATT and SNEGSKA (reference sequence). The CDR3 consists of 14 residues. V trimming: 4 bases; J trimming: 8 bases; junction bases outside the gene matches: 9. Here the CDR3 reads CSAIAGAPRDEQFF. The DNA for the CDR3 is TGCAGTGCTATAGCGGGGGCGCCGAGGGATGAGCAGTTCTTC.

The V call is TRBV15, the J call TRBJ1-5, with D perhaps TRBD1 (5 bases). The germline V gene encodes CDR1 LNHNV and CDR2 YYDKDF (reference sequence). The CDR3 is 15 residues long. V lost 0 bases, J lost 4 bases, and 10 bases lay in between. The CDR3 is CATSRERGLNQPQHF. CDR3 DNA sequence: TGTGCCACCAGCAGAGAAAGGGGTCTGAATCAGCCCCAGCATTTT.

The chain carries TRBV5-5 and TRBJ2-3, with 10 bases aligning to TRBD2. CDR1 is SGHKS and CDR2 is YYEKEE in the germline V gene (reference sequence). The CDR3 consists of 15 residues. Trimming removed 4 bases from V and 5 bases from J; junction bases left unmatched: 7. CDR3: CASSKLAGAGDTQYF. The CDR3 bases are TGTGCCAGCAGCAAGCTAGCGGGGGCGGGAGATACGCAGTATTTT.

This clonotype has at least ten counts. The CDR3, as DNA: TGTGCCAGCAGCCAAGATGGGGCAGGGTGGACTGAAGCTTTCTTT. This codes for CASSQDGAGWTEAFF. V and J are TRBV14 and TRBJ1-1; the D gene is possibly TRBD1 (5 bases). Germline-derived CDR1 and CDR2 are SGHDN and FVKESK. Trimming shortened V by 0 bases and J by 5 bases, and 13 bases separated the two germline ends. The CDR3 is made up of 15 amino acids.

This clonotype was recorded a few times. V is TRBV20-1 and J is TRBJ1-1; TRBD1 might be the D (6 bases). This CDR3 comprises 13 residues. Germline CDR1 is DFQATT and CDR2 is SNEGSKA (reference sequence). V lost 1 base to trimming and J lost 8 bases, with 14 bases between them. This chain's CDR3 is CSARVETGVEAFF. In DNA, the CDR3 is TGCAGTGCTAGAGTTGAGACAGGCGTCGAAGCTTTCTTT.

This clonotype appeared a single time. The rearrangement joins TRBV5-4 to TRBJ2-5; the D gene is possibly TRBD1 (6 bases). This CDR3 has 15 amino acids. Germline V gives CDR1 SGHNT, CDR2 YYREEE (reference sequence). The ends were cut back, 4 bases at V and 1 base at J, with 14 bases in the middle. The CDR3 coding sequence is TGTGCCAGCAGCGACCCAAGACAGGCCCAAGAGACCCAGTACTTC. Translating it yields CASSDPRQAQETQYF.

As DNA, the CDR3 is TGCAGCGTCCGTATTCTTCGGCCCGGCAATGAGCAGTTCTTC. As protein: CSVRILRPGNEQFF. This rearrangement joins TRBV29-1 to TRBJ2-1; D unresolved. Between the trimmed V and J ends, which lost 6 bases and 6 bases, there was a span of 18 bases. In germline, CDR1 is SQVTM, CDR2 ANQGSEA. The CDR3 loop spans 14 amino acids.